The 24 T cell receptor beta chains given below trace back to one sample, sequenced in a study of blood T cell repertoires in COVID-19 (dated by TCRdb to the early 2020s). The library came from the immunoSEQ multiplex PCR assay. Drawn from immuneACCESS, this table holds only the in-frame rearrangements with V and J called that TCRdb kept. Clones are partly lost; checked studies trace under half to an unresolved V gene and leave the rest unexplained. The sample table holds about 170,000 clones, of which 85% were seen once. The ten largest clones take up about 3% of the sample. Material: peripheral blood. The receptors were sampled from a human donor with acute or convalescent COVID-19. The donor label of this sample is uncertain.

The rearrangement links TRBV29-1 to TRBJ1-1; TRBD1 matches at 10 bases. The CDR3 spans 14 residues. Germline V gene data show CDR1 as SQVTM and CDR2 as ANQGSEA. The V and J ends lost 7 bases and 2 bases, in that order; junction bases with no gene match: 7. The CDR3 coding sequence is TGCAGCGCCCGACAGGGGGCAATTAACACTGAAGCTTTCTTT. Protein product: CSARQGAINTEAFF.

The chain is built from TRBV19 and TRBJ2-3; 12 bases fit TRBD2. Germline CDR1 reads LNHDA; CDR2 reads SQIVND (reference sequence). V lost 4 bases, J lost 0 bases, and 5 bases stayed unmatched. The CDR3 is made up of 17 amino acids. The CDR3 spells CASSRPSGGESTDTQYF. The CDR3 DNA is TGTGCCAGTAGTAGACCTAGCGGGGGGGAAAGCACAGATACGCAGTATTTT.

This clone came up once. The genes are TRBV5-1 and TRBJ1-5, with 10 positions matching TRBD1. This CDR3 has 14 residues. Germline V CDR1 and CDR2: SGHRS, YFSETQ. J gave up 4 bases and V 3 bases, and 1 base lay outside the gene matches. The CDR3 DNA is TGCGCCAGCAGCTGGGGACAGGGGAATCAGCCCCAGCATTTT. It is translated as CASSWGQGNQPQHF.

The genes are TRBV5-1 and TRBJ1-2; D is possibly TRBD1 (5 bases). The CDR3 runs 14 residues. V lost 1 base to trimming and J lost 2 bases, with 9 bases between them. The germline gives CDR1 SGHRS, CDR2 YFSETQ. CDR3 residues: CASSLWDSNYGYTF. As DNA, the CDR3 is TGCGCCAGCAGCTTGTGGGACTCCAACTATGGCTACACCTTC.

In this sample, this clone turned up once. This chain connects TRBV2 to TRBJ2-5; the match to TRBD1 covers 7 bases. Germline V CDR1 and CDR2: SNHLY, FYNNEI. The trim removed 4 bases at V and 2 bases at J, leaving 13 bases unmatched. This CDR3 spans 17 amino acids. CDR3 amino acids: CASSGGRTGVWQETQYF. As DNA, the CDR3 is TGTGCCAGCAGTGGAGGTAGGACAGGCGTTTGGCAAGAGACCCAGTACTTC. The full variable domain, in which reference TRBV2 and TRBJ2-5 provide the parts outside the CDR3, is EPEVTQTPSHQVTQMGQEVILRCVPISNHLYFYWYRQILGQKVEFLVSFYNNEISEKSEIFDDQFSVERPDGSNFTLKIRSTKLEDSAMYFCASSGGRTGVWQETQYFGPGTRLLVL.

This chain uses TRBV11-3 with TRBJ1-5; TRBD1 matches 8 bases. This CDR3 comprises 16 residues. J gave up 6 bases and V 0 bases, and 7 bases lay outside the gene matches. The V gene's germline CDR1 is SGHNT and CDR2 YENEEA. The CDR3 nucleotides are TGTGCCAGCAGCTTAGATCCCTCAGGGGGCAGTCAGCCCCAGCATTTT. Its translation is CASSLDPSGGSQPQHF.

The rearrangement joins TRBV6-5 to TRBJ2-7; 7 nucleotides align to TRBD2. J gave up 3 bases and V 7 bases, and 6 bases lay outside the gene matches. CDR1 and CDR2 (germline): MNHEY, SVGAGI. The CDR3 consists of 13 residues. The CDR3 is CASTLAGNYEQYF. For the CDR3, the DNA is TGTGCCAGCACCTTAGCGGGTAACTACGAGCAGTACTTC.

This clone has a handful of counts. The V and J genes are TRBV30 and TRBJ1-4; 10 nucleotides line up with TRBD1. Germline values: CDR1 GTSNPN, CDR2 SVGIG (reference sequence). With 3 bases clipped from V and 2 bases from J, the junction kept 6 bases outside the gene matches. CDR3 length: 16 residues. The CDR3 DNA sequence: TGTGCCTGGAGCGTCGTGACAGGGGGCACTAATGAAAAACTGTTTTTT. It codes for CAWSVVTGGTNEKLFF. The full variable domain, its missing parts supplied by reference TRBV30 and TRBJ1-4, is SQTIHQWPATLVQPVGSPLSLECTVEGTSNPNLYWYRQAAGRGLQLLFYSVGIGQISSEVPQNLSASRPQDRQFILSSKKLLLSDSGFYLCAWSVVTGGTNEKLFFGSGTQLSVL.

This chain uses TRBV5-4 with TRBJ2-2, with TRBD1 identical over 9 bases. The length of the CDR3 is 13 residues. With V trimmed by 4 bases and J by 7 bases, 2 bases remained unmatched. Germline V gene lookup returns CDR1 SGHNT and CDR2 YYREEE (reference sequence). The CDR3 sequence is CASSTGGRGELFF. CDR3 bases: TGTGCCAGCAGCACAGGGGGCCGCGGGGAGCTGTTTTTT.

The chain recombines TRBV25-1 with TRBJ1-6, with 7 bases lining up with TRBD1. Trimming at V came to 6 bases and at J to 7 bases, leaving 9 bases not matched to a gene. The germline V gene encodes CDR1 MGHDK and CDR2 SYGVNS. CDR3 size: 15 residues. Here the CDR3 reads CASSEYRGRNSPLHF. The CDR3 DNA reads TGTGCCAGCAGCGAGTACAGGGGACGGAATTCACCCCTCCACTTT.

This sequence joins TRBV18 and TRBJ2-7, with 11 bases aligning to TRBD1. CDR3 length equals 16 residues. V trimming: 3 bases; J trimming: 2 bases; junction bases outside the gene matches: 6. Germline V CDR1 and CDR2: KGHSH, LQKENI. As DNA, the CDR3 is TGTGCCAGCTCACCGCTGAAGGGACAGGGGGCCTACGAGCAGTACTTC. Protein product: CASSPLKGQGAYEQYF. The variable domain in full, completed from reference TRBV18 and TRBJ2-7, reads NAGVMQNPRHLVRRRGQEARLRCSPMKGHSHVYWYRQLPEEGLKFMVYLQKENIIDESGMPKERFSAEFPKEGPSILRIQQVVRGDSAAYFCASSPLKGQGAYEQYFGPGTRLTVT.

The chain carries TRBV7-9 and TRBJ2-3; 8 positions agree with TRBD1. CDR3 length equals 15 residues. The V and J ends lost 2 bases and 2 bases, in that order; junction bases with no gene match: 3. The germline gives CDR1 SEHNR, CDR2 FQNEAQ (reference sequence). The chain's CDR3 is CASSLWDRLTDTQYF. The CDR3 bases are TGTGCCAGCAGCTTATGGGACAGGCTCACAGATACGCAGTATTTT.

The chain recombines TRBV4-2 with TRBJ1-5, with unresolved D. V lost 4 bases to trimming and J lost 3 bases, with 10 bases between them. Germline CDR1 reads LGHNA; CDR2 reads YNFKEQ. This CDR3 region has 14 residues. This CDR3 is CASSLGQSNQPQHF. The CDR3 region has the DNA TGTGCCAGCAGCCTTGGGCAGTCCAATCAGCCCCAGCATTTT.

This clone came up once. V and J are TRBV11-2 and TRBJ2-5; 7 positions match TRBD1. The CDR3 totals 17 residues. V lost 4 bases and J lost 2; bases outside the gene matches: 13. Per germline, CDR1 SGHAT and CDR2 FQNNGV. For the CDR3, the DNA is TGTGCCAGCAGCTCCTTAAGGGGGCACAGAGAACAAGAGACCCAGTACTTC. Translation: CASSSLRGHREQETQYF.

The CDR3 reads CASGRLINNEQFF. The CDR3 region has the DNA TGTGCCAGCGGGAGGCTCATTAACAATGAGCAGTTCTTC. This chain uses TRBV11-2 with TRBJ2-1; possible D gene TRBD2, 6 bases. Germline-derived CDR1 and CDR2 are SGHAT and FQNNGV. V lost 8 bases, J lost 5 bases, and 13 bases lay in between. There are 13 residues in the CDR3.

This chain connects TRBV6-5 to TRBJ1-2; 7 bases fit TRBD1. CDR3 size: 14 residues. From germline, CDR1 is MNHEY and CDR2 SVGAGI. The J segment lost 6 bases and the V segment lost 0 bases, leaving 4 bases of the junction unmatched. As DNA, the CDR3 is TGTGCCAGCAGTTACTCTCCGCAGGGGGATGGCTACACCTTC. Its translation: CASSYSPQGDGYTF.

J is TRBJ1-1 and V is TRBV7-9; D remains ambiguous. Trimming took 5 bases from V and 3 from J, leaving 13 bases between them. The germline gives CDR1 SEHNR, CDR2 FQNEAQ (reference sequence). The CDR3 has 14 residues. The CDR3 spells CASSRREEDTEAFF. DNA for the CDR3: TGTGCCAGCAGCCGCCGGGAGGAAGACACTGAAGCTTTCTTT. Full variable domain (outside the CDR3, taken from reference TRBV7-9 and TRBJ1-1): DTGVSQNPRHKITKRGQNVTFRCDPISEHNRLYWYRQTLGQGPEFLTYFQNEAQLEKSRLLSDRFSAERPKGSFSTLEIQRTEQGDSAMYLCASSRREEDTEAFFGQGTRLTVV.

J is TRBJ1-6 and V is TRBV6-5; D might be TRBD1 (5 bases). V lost 9 bases and J 7 bases, leaving 16 bases between the germline ends. The germline gives CDR1 MNHEY, CDR2 SVGAGI. CDR3 size: 14 residues. Here the CDR3 DNA reads TGTGCCAGTCGTCGTGGGGCTCGGAATTCACCCCTCCACTTT. Protein product: CASRRGARNSPLHF.

The chain uses TRBV6-1 and TRBJ2-7, with D perhaps matching TRBD2 (6 bases). V shed 3 bases and J shed 0 bases, with 15 bases lying between them. This CDR3 has 16 amino acids. The germline gives CDR1 MNHNS, CDR2 SASEGT. CDR3 bases: TGTGCCAGCAGTGATACCTTCGCGGGGAGCTCCTACGAGCAGTACTTC. Protein product: CASSDTFAGSSYEQYF.

The J gene is TRBJ1-1, the V gene TRBV4-1; maybe TRBD1 (5 bases). From germline, CDR1 is MGHRA and CDR2 YSYEKL. The V gene lost 1 base and the J gene lost 3 bases, with 15 bases spanning the gap. The CDR3 has 16 residues. In nucleotides, the CDR3 is TGCGCCAGCAGCCAAGGCCCCGGGGACTCCGACACTGAAGCTTTCTTT. Amino acid sequence: CASSQGPGDSDTEAFF.

This clone was seen more than once but under ten times. The chain employs TRBV2 and TRBJ1-5; D remains unclear. The V gene's germline CDR1 is SNHLY and CDR2 FYNNEI. Trimming removed 8 bases from V and 6 bases from J, with 8 bases in between. The CDR3 runs to 11 residues. CDR3 nucleotide sequence: TGTGCCAGCGGCCTAGCTCAGCCCCAGCATTTT. Protein product: CASGLAQPQHF.

The CDR3 coding sequence is TGTGCCAGCAGTTTACCTACGACAGGGGGCCGCCTCACCGGGGAGCTGTTTTTT. Amino acids: CASSLPTTGGRLTGELFF. The chain couples TRBV27 to TRBJ2-2; 10 bases are a match to TRBD1. Unmatched junction bases numbered 10, after V lost 2 bases and J lost 4 bases. Germline V gene sequence: CDR1 MNHEY, CDR2 SMNVEV (reference sequence). There are 18 residues in the CDR3.

The table lists this clone with a count of one. The J gene is TRBJ1-2, the V gene TRBV2; 7 bases fit TRBD1. Germline assignment: CDR1 SNHLY and CDR2 FYNNEI. The CDR3 has 12 amino acids. V shed 3 bases, J shed 8 bases, and the junction held 3 bases outside the gene matches. The CDR3 bases are TGTGCCAGCAGTGATAGACAGGGAGGCTACACCTTC. Translated: CASSDRQGGYTF. The full variable domain, rest sourced from reference TRBV2 and TRBJ1-2, is EPEVTQTPSHQVTQMGQEVILRCVPISNHLYFYWYRQILGQKVEFLVSFYNNEISEKSEIFDDQFSVERPDGSNFTLKIRSTKLEDSAMYFCASSDRQGGYTFGSGTRLTVV.

The J gene is TRBJ2-7, the V gene TRBV6-1; TRBD1 agrees at 10 bases. The CDR3 has 16 amino acids. V was pared by 4 bases and J by 3 bases, with 9 bases of the junction left unmatched. CDR1 and CDR2 from the germline V gene are MNHNS and SASEGT. The CDR3 region is CASSGGRDRGFYEQYF. As DNA, the CDR3 is TGTGCCAGCAGTGGGGGCCGGGACAGGGGCTTCTACGAGCAGTACTTC.